One and the same sample provided the 30 T cell receptor beta chains below, sequenced in a study of T-cell reconstitution after alpha-beta-depleted transplantation in children. Preparing the TCRbeta library involved the use of unique molecular identifiers. MiXCR was run by TCRdb on the PCR reads, yielding one entry per CDR3 protein. The sample has about 690,000 distinct CDR3 sequences; 16% are singletons. Sequencing was performed on PBMCs from the stem cell graft donor, taken from the stem cell graft. The source of these receptors is a human donor who donated a stem cell graft to a child with acute myeloid leukemia.

V is TRBV12-3 or TRBV12-4 and J is TRBJ2-2; D is unresolved. V was pared by 2 bases and J by 4 bases, with 17 bases between. The CDR3 contains 17 residues. DNA for the CDR3: TGTGCCAGCAGTTTACTCCCCTTCCAGGTTTCCACCGGGGAGCTGTTTTTT. Its protein is CASSLLPFQVSTGELFF.

This clonotype was counted many times. V is TRBV20-1 and J is TRBJ2-4, with TRBD1 matching 7 bases. From germline, CDR1 is DFQATT and CDR2 SNEGSKA (reference sequence). CDR3 length: 15 residues. The V gene end was trimmed by 4 bases and the J gene end by 2 bases; junction bases not matched to a gene: 8. Here the CDR3 DNA reads TGCAGTGCTACCTCAGCGACAGGGTCCAAAAACATTCAGTACTTC. Protein product: CSATSATGSKNIQYF.

V is TRBV7-3 and J is TRBJ2-1; D possibly uses TRBD1 or TRBD2 (5 bases each). The germline V gene has CDR1 SGHTA and CDR2 FQGTGA. V dropped 4 bases and J dropped 10 bases, with 20 bases sitting between them. This CDR3 contains 15 residues. DNA of the CDR3: TGTGCCAGCAGCTCGCCCCGGGACCAGAGACGAGAGCAGTTCTTC. This codes for CASSSPRDQRREQFF.

This clonotype was seen many times. The V and J genes are TRBV10-3 and TRBJ2-3, with a weak D call TRBD1 (5 bases). Germline CDR1 and CDR2: ENHRY and SYGVKD. The CDR3 spans 15 residues. With 0 bases removed from V and 3 bases from J, the gap between germline ends came to 10 bases. The CDR3 DNA reads TGTGCCATCAGTGAGTCCTCCAGGGCAACAGATACGCAGTATTTT. This sequence encodes CAISESSRATDTQYF.

The chain is built from TRBV5-1 and TRBJ2-2, with 7 bases identical to TRBD1. The CDR3 totals 15 residues. Unmatched junction bases numbered 3, after V lost 3 bases and J lost 1 base. CDR1 and CDR2 from the germline V gene are SGHRS and YFSETQ. In DNA, the CDR3 is TGCGCCAGCAGCTCTAGACAGGGGAACACCGGGGAGCTGTTTTTT. Protein: CASSSRQGNTGELFF.

This clonotype was detected once. V is TRBV7-9 and J is TRBJ2-1; 11 bases agree with TRBD2. J lost 7 bases, V lost 5 bases, and 10 bases had no gene match. The germline V gene has CDR1 SEHNR and CDR2 FQNEAQ (reference sequence). This CDR3 has 16 residues. The CDR3 bases are TGTGCCAGCAGCCCCCGCAGTAGCGGGGGGGTAAATGAGCAGTTCTTC. Protein sequence: CASSPRSSGGVNEQFF.

This clonotype was recorded many times. The V and J genes are TRBV5-1 and TRBJ2-1, with unresolved D. V lost 0 bases to trimming and J lost 7 bases, with 11 bases between them. Germline values: CDR1 SGHRS, CDR2 YFSETQ. The CDR3 runs 14 residues. DNA for the CDR3: TGCGCCAGCAGCTTGGTTTCAGCACCAAATGAGCAGTTCTTC. Amino acid sequence: CASSLVSAPNEQFF.

A few counts support this clonotype. V gene TRBV12-3 or TRBV12-4 combines with J gene TRBJ2-3; TRBD1 agrees at 9 bases. CDR3 length: 15 amino acids. J lost 9 bases, V lost 0 bases, and 7 bases had no gene match. The CDR3: CASSLAGQGMETQYF. The CDR3 bases are TGTGCCAGCAGTTTAGCGGGACAGGGAATGGAGACGCAGTATTTT.

This chain uses TRBV2 with TRBJ1-2, with 7 positions matching TRBD1. The CDR3 runs 13 residues. The ends lost 6 bases at V and 6 bases at J; junction bases unmatched: 7. Germline values: CDR1 SNHLY, CDR2 FYNNEI. The CDR3, as DNA: TGTGCCAGCAGCCGACAGGGATACGATGGCTACACCTTC. Encoded protein: CASSRQGYDGYTF.

This clonotype was seen many times. The chain joins TRBV29-1 to TRBJ2-2; possible D gene TRBD2, 7 bases. Trimming removed 6 bases from V and 0 bases from J, with 14 bases in between. The CDR3 sequence is 15 residues long. The V gene's germline CDR1 is SQVTM and CDR2 ANQGSEA. As DNA, the CDR3 is TGCAGCGTCGAGAGGGAGGGGGCGAACACCGGGGAGCTGTTTTTT. Its protein product is CSVEREGANTGELFF.

The table lists this clonotype with a few counts. The V and J genes are TRBV7-3 and TRBJ2-1; maybe TRBD1 (6 bases). The germline gives CDR1 SGHTA, CDR2 FQGTGA. With 4 bases removed from V and 2 bases from J, the gap between germline ends came to 12 bases. The CDR3 length is 15 residues. CDR3 in DNA: TGTGCCAGCAGCTCGCAACAGGGTACCTACAATGAGCAGTTCTTC. This codes for CASSSQQGTYNEQFF. Variable domain in full (rest from reference TRBV7-3 and TRBJ2-1): GAGVSQTPSNKVTEKGKYVELRCDPISGHTALYWYRQSLGQGPEFLIYFQGTGAADDSGLPNDRFFAVRPEGSVSTLKIQRTERGDSAVYLCASSSQQGTYNEQFFGPGTRLTVL.

This clonotype was seen only a few times. The rearrangement uses TRBV20-1 and TRBJ2-7; D is possibly TRBD1 (5 bases). CDR1 is DFQATT and CDR2 is SNEGSKA in the germline V gene (reference sequence). The CDR3 totals 14 residues. V lost 1 base and J lost 4, with 14 bases in between. For the CDR3, the DNA is TGCAGTGCTAGAGGCTATACAGGAGATTACGAGCAGTACGTC. Translation gives CSARGYTGDYEQYV.

A few counts support this clonotype. The rearrangement joins TRBV7-9 to TRBJ1-1; maybe TRBD1 (5 bases). Per the germline V gene, CDR1 is SEHNR and CDR2 is FQNEAQ (reference sequence). V dropped 4 bases and J dropped 7 bases, with 13 bases sitting between them. The CDR3 consists of 13 residues. CDR3 nucleotide sequence: TGTGCCAGCAGCTCAACAGGACGCTATGAAGCTTTCTTT. This encodes CASSSTGRYEAFF.

This clonotype was counted at least ten times. The CDR3, as DNA: TGTGCCAGCAGTGTCTTCGGGTACTACGAGCAGTACTTC. It specifies CASSVFGYYEQYF. The chain joins TRBV27 to TRBJ2-7, with unresolved D. This CDR3 has 13 residues. The V end lost 5 bases, the J end lost 3 bases, and 11 bases lay between the germline ends. Germline V CDR1 and CDR2: MNHEY, SMNVEV (reference sequence).

This clonotype was recorded many times. V gene TRBV20-1 combines with J gene TRBJ1-5; D remains ambiguous. Germline CDR1 and CDR2: DFQATT and SNEGSKA (reference sequence). The V and J ends lost 0 bases and 2 bases respectively, with 14 bases between them. The CDR3 has 16 amino acids. Written as DNA, the CDR3 is TGCAGTGCTAGAGACGTAGGTCGGGCGGGCAATCAGCCCCAGCATTTT. It specifies CSARDVGRAGNQPQHF.

This clonotype was recorded a few times. The chain employs TRBV7-3 and TRBJ1-1, with a possible D match to TRBD1 (5 bases). Per germline, CDR1 SGHTA and CDR2 FQGTGA. V was trimmed by 2 bases and J by 5 bases, leaving 15 bases between them. This CDR3 contains 15 residues. CDR3 sequence (DNA): TGTGCCAGCAGCTTAGGGCTGGGGGGTGGTACTGAAGCTTTCTTT. It is translated as CASSLGLGGGTEAFF.

This rearrangement joins TRBV20-1 to TRBJ1-1, with 8 bases identical to TRBD1. CDR3 length: 14 residues. Losses at the gene ends were 4 bases for V and 3 bases for J; bases not matched to a gene: 7. CDR1 and CDR2 (germline): DFQATT, SNEGSKA (reference sequence). The CDR3: CSAKMTGDDTEAFF. CDR3 nucleotides: TGCAGTGCTAAGATGACAGGGGACGACACTGAAGCTTTCTTT.

This clonotype was seen only a few times. The chain carries TRBV5-5 and TRBJ1-1; tentatively, D is TRBD1 (5 bases). The germline V and J ends were trimmed by 1 base and 3 bases, with 10 bases remaining between them. In germline, CDR1 is SGHKS, CDR2 YYEKEE (reference sequence). The CDR3 loop spans 14 amino acids. This chain's CDR3 is CASSLMTGDTEAFF. The CDR3, as DNA: TGTGCCAGCAGCTTGATGACGGGGGACACTGAAGCTTTCTTT.

A few counts support this clonotype. This chain's CDR3 is CASSLTAGFSGELFF. The CDR3 DNA is TGCGCCAGCAGCTTGACCGCAGGGTTTTCCGGGGAGCTGTTTTTT. This chain joins TRBV5-1 and TRBJ2-2; tentatively, D is TRBD1 (5 bases). The CDR3 runs to 15 residues. V dropped 1 base and J dropped 6 bases, with 13 bases sitting between them. In germline, CDR1 is SGHRS, CDR2 YFSETQ.

This clonotype has a handful of counts. The chain employs TRBV7-9 and TRBJ2-3; 14 bases are a match to TRBD2. The CDR3 has 17 amino acids. Germline trimming cut 4 bases from V and 0 bases from J; bases unmatched to any gene: 3. Looked up from germline, CDR1 is SEHNR and CDR2 is FQNEAQ (reference sequence). The CDR3 region has the DNA TGTGCCAGCAGCTGGGGGACTAGCGGGGGCAGCACAGATACGCAGTATTTT. Translated: CASSWGTSGGSTDTQYF.

This clonotype was seen repeatedly, ten times or more. V is TRBV20-1 and J is TRBJ2-5, with 9 bases identical to TRBD2. The J segment lost 6 bases and the V segment lost 6 bases, leaving 11 bases of the junction unmatched. This CDR3 is 14 amino acids long. From germline, CDR1 is DFQATT and CDR2 SNEGSKA (reference sequence). The CDR3 sequence: CSAPGERGVKTQYF. Here the CDR3 DNA reads TGCAGTGCGCCTGGGGAGCGGGGGGTAAAGACCCAGTACTTC.

The V call is TRBV19, the J call TRBJ1-5, with 9 bases matching TRBD1. The V gene end was trimmed by 3 bases and the J gene end by 7 bases; junction bases not matched to a gene: 4. This CDR3 spans 14 amino acids. Germline CDR1 and CDR2: LNHDA and SQIVND (reference sequence). The CDR3 nucleotides read TGTGCCAGTAGTATCCGGGACAGGGACCAGCCCCAGCATTTT. It specifies CASSIRDRDQPQHF.

This sequence joins TRBV5-6 and TRBJ2-2; 12 bases are a match to TRBD2. Trimming at V came to 0 bases and at J to 7 bases, leaving 7 bases not matched to a gene. The CDR3 has 17 amino acids. CDR1 is SGHDT and CDR2 is YYEEEE in the germline V gene. Here the CDR3 DNA reads TGTGCCAGCAGCTTGGCCCTAGCGGGGGGGCTCGGCGGGGAGCTGTTTTTT. Translating gives CASSLALAGGLGGELFF. Filled out from reference TRBV5-6 and TRBJ2-2, the complete variable domain reads DAGVTQSPTHLIKTRGQQVTLRCSPKSGHDTVSWYQQALGQGPQFIFQYYEEEERQRGNFPDRFSGHQFPNYSSELNVNALLLGDSALYLCASSLALAGGLGGELFFGEGSRLTVL.

This clonotype was observed a handful of times. The chain uses TRBV12-3 or TRBV12-4 and TRBJ2-6; possible D gene TRBD2, 6 bases. The CDR3 consists of 16 residues. V lost 8 bases to trimming and J lost 2 bases, with 16 bases between them. The CDR3 DNA sequence: TGTGCCAGCCAGGAGGGTAAGGGACCTGGGGCCAACGTCCTGACTTTC. It yields the protein CASQEGKGPGANVLTF.

This clonotype was found a few times. The chain is built from TRBV28 and TRBJ2-3; TRBD2 is a possible D gene (6 bases). Looked up from germline, CDR1 is MDHEN and CDR2 is SYDVKM. The germline V and J ends were trimmed by 4 bases and 9 bases, with 17 bases remaining between them. The CDR3 consists of 14 residues. CDR3 coding DNA: TGTGCCAGCAGTTCCGGGAGAGTGCTTGGCACGCAGTATTTT. Amino acids: CASSSGRVLGTQYF.

This clonotype came up many times. J is TRBJ2-3 and V is TRBV7-2; 7 bases match TRBD2. The CDR3 has 15 residues. CDR1 and CDR2 (germline): SGHTA, FQGNSA. V lost 3 bases and J lost 4; bases outside the gene matches: 7. Here the CDR3 reads CASSFTGTTSDTQYF. The CDR3 nucleotides read TGTGCCAGCAGCTTTACCGGGACTACATCAGATACGCAGTATTTT.

This sequence joins TRBV7-3 and TRBJ2-1; 7 positions match TRBD2. After removal of 1 base from V and 0 bases from J, the junction contained 6 bases not matched to a gene. The CDR3 spans 17 residues. Germline values: CDR1 SGHTA, CDR2 FQGTGA. CDR3: CASSLMAGDPSYNEQFF. The CDR3 DNA reads TGTGCCAGCAGCTTAATGGCGGGGGATCCCTCCTACAATGAGCAGTTCTTC.

This clonotype appeared a few times. The CDR3: CASLTGPGANVLTF. The CDR3 coding sequence is TGCGCCAGCCTGACAGGGCCCGGGGCCAACGTCCTGACTTTC. The chain employs TRBV5-1 and TRBJ2-6; 7 positions agree with TRBD1. Germline CDR1 reads SGHRS; CDR2 reads YFSETQ. The J segment lost 4 bases and the V segment lost 7 bases, leaving 5 bases of the junction unmatched. The CDR3 has 14 amino acids.

This clonotype has at least ten counts. This chain joins TRBV20-1 and TRBJ1-1, with D perhaps matching TRBD1 (6 bases). V was trimmed by 3 bases and J by 4 bases, leaving 15 bases between them. The CDR3 has 14 residues. Germline assignment: CDR1 DFQATT and CDR2 SNEGSKA (reference sequence). For the CDR3, the DNA is TGCAGTGCTAGTTTCACAGGGTTGGGCACTGAAGCTTTCTTT. As protein: CSASFTGLGTEAFF.

This clonotype was observed many times. This chain links TRBV20-1 with TRBJ1-1; D gene ambiguous. Deletions cut 1 base from V and 8 bases from J, with 8 bases between. There are 11 residues in the CDR3. Germline lookup yields CDR1 DFQATT and CDR2 SNEGSKA (reference sequence). The CDR3: CSARVKQEAFF. In DNA form, the CDR3 reads TGCAGTGCTAGAGTTAAGCAGGAAGCTTTCTTT.